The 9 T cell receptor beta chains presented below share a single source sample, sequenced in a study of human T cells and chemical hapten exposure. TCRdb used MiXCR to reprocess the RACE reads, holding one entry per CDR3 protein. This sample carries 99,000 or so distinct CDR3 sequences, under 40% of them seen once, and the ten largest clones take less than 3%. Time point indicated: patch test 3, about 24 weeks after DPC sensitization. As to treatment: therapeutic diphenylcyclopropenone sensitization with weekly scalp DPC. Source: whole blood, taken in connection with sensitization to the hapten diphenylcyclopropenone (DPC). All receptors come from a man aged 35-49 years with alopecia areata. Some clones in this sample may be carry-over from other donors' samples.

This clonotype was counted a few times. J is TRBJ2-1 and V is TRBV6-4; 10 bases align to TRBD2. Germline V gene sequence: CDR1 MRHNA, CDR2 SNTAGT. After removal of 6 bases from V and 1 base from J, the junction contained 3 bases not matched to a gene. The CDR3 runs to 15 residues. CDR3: CASSTSGNSYNEQFF. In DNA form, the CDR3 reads TGTGCCAGCAGCACTAGCGGGAATTCCTACAATGAGCAGTTCTTC.

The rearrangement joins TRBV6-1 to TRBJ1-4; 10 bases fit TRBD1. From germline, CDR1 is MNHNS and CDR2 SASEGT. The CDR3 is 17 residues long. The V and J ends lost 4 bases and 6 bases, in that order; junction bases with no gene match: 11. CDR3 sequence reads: CASSAPYPGQGHEKLFF. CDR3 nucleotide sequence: TGTGCCAGCAGTGCGCCCTACCCGGGACAGGGGCATGAAAAACTGTTTTTT.

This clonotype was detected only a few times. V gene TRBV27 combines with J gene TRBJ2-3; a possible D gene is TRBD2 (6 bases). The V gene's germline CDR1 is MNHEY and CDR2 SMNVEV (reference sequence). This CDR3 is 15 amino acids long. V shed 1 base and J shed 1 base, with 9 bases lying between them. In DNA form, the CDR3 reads TGTGCCAGCAGTTTATGGTCTAGCGGCACAGATACGCAGTATTTT. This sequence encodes CASSLWSSGTDTQYF.

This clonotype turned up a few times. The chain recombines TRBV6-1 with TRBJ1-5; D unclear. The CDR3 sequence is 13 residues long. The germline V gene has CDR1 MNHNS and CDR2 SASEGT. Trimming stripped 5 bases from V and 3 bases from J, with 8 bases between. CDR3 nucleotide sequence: TGTGCCAGCAGTACCCACAACAATCAGCCCCAGCATTTT. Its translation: CASSTHNNQPQHF.

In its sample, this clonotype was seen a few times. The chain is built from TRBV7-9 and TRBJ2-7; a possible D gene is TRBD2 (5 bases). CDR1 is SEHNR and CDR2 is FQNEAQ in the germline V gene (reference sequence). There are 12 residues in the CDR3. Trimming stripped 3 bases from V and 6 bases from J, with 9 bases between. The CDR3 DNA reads TGTGCCAGCAGCTTTAACGGGGTCGAGCAGTACTTC. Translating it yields CASSFNGVEQYF.

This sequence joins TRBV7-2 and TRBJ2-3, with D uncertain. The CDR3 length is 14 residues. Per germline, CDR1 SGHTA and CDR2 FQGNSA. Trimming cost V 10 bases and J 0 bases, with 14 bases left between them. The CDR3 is CATMNLPSTDTQYF. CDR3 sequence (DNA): TGTGCCACGATGAATTTACCTAGCACAGATACGCAGTATTTT. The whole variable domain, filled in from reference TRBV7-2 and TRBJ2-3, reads GAGVSQSPSNKVTEKGKDVELRCDPISGHTALYWYRQSLGQGLEFLIYFQGNSAPDKSGLPSDRFSAERTGGSVSTLTIQRTQQEDSAVYLCATMNLPSTDTQYFGPGTRLTVL.

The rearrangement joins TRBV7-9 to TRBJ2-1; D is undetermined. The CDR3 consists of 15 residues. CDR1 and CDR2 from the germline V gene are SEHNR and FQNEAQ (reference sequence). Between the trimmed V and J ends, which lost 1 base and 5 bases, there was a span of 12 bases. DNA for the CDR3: TGTGCCAGCAGCTTAGGCAGCAATACCCACAATGAGCAGTTCTTC. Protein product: CASSLGSNTHNEQFF.

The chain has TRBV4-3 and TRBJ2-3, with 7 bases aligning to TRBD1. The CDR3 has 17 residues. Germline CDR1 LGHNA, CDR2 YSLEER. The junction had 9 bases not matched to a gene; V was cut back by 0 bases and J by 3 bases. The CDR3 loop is CASSQDTASRGTDTQYF. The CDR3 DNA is TGCGCCAGCAGCCAAGATACCGCTAGCAGGGGGACAGATACGCAGTATTTT.

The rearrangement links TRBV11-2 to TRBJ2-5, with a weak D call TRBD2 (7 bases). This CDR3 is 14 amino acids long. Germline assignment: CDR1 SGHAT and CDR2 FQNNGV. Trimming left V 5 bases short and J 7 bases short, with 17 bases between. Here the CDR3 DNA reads TGTGCCAGCAGCCCAGTCGGGGGGCGGGGGACCCAGTACTTC. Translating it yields CASSPVGGRGTQYF. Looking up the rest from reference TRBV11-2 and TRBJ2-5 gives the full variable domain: EAGVAQSPRYKIIEKRQSVAFWCNPISGHATLYWYQQILGQGPKLLIQFQNNGVVDDSQLPKDRFSAERLKGVDSTLKIQPAKLEDSAVYLCASSPVGGRGTQYFGPGTRLLVL.